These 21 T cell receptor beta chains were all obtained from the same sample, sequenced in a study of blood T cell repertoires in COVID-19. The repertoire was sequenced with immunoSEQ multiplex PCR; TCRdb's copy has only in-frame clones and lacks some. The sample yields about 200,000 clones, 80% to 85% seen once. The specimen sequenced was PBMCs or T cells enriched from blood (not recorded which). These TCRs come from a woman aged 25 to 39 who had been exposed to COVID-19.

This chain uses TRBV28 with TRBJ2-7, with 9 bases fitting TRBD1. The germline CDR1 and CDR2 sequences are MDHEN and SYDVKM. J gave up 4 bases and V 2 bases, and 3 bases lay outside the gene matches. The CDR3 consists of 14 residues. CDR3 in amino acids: CASSLQDRGYEQYF. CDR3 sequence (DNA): TGTGCCAGCAGTTTACAGGACAGGGGATACGAGCAGTACTTC.

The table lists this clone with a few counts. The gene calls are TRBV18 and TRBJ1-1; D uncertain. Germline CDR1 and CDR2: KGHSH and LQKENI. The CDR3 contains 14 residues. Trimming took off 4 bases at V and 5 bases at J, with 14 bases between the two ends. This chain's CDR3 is CASSLGERRTEAFF. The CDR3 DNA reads TGTGCCAGCTCACTCGGGGAGAGGAGGACTGAAGCTTTCTTT.

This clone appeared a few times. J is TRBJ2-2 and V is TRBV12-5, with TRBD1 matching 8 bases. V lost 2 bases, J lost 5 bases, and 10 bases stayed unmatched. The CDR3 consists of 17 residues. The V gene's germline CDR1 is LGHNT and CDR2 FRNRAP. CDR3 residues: CASGLRAGGLITGELFF. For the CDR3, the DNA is TGTGCTAGTGGTTTGAGAGCAGGGGGCCTCATTACCGGGGAGCTGTTTTTT.

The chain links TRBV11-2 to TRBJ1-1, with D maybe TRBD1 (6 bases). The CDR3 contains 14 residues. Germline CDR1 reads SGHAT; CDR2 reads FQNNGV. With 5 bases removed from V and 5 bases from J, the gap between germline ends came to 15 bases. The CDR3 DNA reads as TGTGCCAGCAGCCTACAGGGATCGGGTACTGAAGCTTTCTTT. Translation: CASSLQGSGTEAFF.

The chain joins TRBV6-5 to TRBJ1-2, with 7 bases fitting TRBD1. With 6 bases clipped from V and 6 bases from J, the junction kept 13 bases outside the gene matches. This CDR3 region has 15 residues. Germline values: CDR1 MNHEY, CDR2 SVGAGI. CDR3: CASRAELQGIHGYTF. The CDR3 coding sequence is TGTGCCAGCAGGGCCGAGTTACAGGGGATCCATGGCTACACCTTC.

CDR3 coding DNA: TGTGCCAGCAGTCGACCTTGTGGGGGCGGGTCAGCTTTCTTT. Translated: CASSRPCGGGSAFF. The chain uses TRBV11-1 and TRBJ1-1, with D possibly matching TRBD1 (6 bases). The CDR3 has 14 residues. Germline CDR1 and CDR2: SGHAT and FQDESV (reference sequence). The V and J ends lost 6 bases and 10 bases respectively, with 21 bases between them.

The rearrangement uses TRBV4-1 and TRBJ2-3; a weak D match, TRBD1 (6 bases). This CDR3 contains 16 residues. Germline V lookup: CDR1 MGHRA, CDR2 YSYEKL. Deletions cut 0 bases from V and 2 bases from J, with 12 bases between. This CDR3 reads CASSQDDRPITDTQYF. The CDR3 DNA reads TGCGCCAGCAGCCAAGACGACAGGCCTATCACAGATACGCAGTATTTT.

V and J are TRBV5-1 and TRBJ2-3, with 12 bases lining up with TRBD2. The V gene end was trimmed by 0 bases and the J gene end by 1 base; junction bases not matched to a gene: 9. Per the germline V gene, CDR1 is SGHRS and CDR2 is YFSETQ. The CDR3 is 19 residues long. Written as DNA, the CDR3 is TGCGCCAGCAGCTTGGCCCTAGCGGGGGGGCGAGGGGGCACAGATACGCAGTATTTT. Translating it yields CASSLALAGGRGGTDTQYF.

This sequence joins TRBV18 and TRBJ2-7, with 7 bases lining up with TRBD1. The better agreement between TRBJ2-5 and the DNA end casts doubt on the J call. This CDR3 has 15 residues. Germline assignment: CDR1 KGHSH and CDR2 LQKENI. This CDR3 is CATSAQGQLSSTQYF. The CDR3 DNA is TGTGCCACCTCGGCTCAGGGACAGCTCTCGTCGACCCAGTACTTC.

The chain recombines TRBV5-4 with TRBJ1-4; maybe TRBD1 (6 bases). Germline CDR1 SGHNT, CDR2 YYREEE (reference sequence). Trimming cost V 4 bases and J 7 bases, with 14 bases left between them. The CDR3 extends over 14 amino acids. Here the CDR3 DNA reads TGTGCCAGCAGCCCCCCGGGGGGCTCTGAAAAACTGTTTTTT. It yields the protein CASSPPGGSEKLFF.

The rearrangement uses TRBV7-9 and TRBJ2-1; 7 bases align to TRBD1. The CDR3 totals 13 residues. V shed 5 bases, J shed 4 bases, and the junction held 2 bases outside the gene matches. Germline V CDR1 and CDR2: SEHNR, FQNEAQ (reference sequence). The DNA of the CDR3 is TGTGCCAGCAGCACCAGGGGGTACAATGAGCAGTTCTTC. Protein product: CASSTRGYNEQFF.

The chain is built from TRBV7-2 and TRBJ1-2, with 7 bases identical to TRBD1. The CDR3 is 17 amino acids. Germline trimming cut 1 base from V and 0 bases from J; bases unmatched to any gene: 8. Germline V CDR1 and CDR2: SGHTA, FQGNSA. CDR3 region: CASSLDRGPSANYGYTF. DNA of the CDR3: TGTGCCAGCAGCTTAGACAGGGGACCTTCAGCTAACTATGGCTACACCTTC. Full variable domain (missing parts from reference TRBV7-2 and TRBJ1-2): GAGVSQSPSNKVTEKGKDVELRCDPISGHTALYWYRQSLGQGLEFLIYFQGNSAPDKSGLPSDRFSAERTGGSVSTLTIQRTQQEDSAVYLCASSLDRGPSANYGYTFGSGTRLTVV.

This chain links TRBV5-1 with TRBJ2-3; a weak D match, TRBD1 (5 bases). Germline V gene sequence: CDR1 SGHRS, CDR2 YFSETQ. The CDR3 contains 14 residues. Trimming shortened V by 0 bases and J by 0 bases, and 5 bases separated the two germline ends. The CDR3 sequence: CASSLAGSTDTQYF. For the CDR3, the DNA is TGCGCCAGCAGCTTGGCAGGGAGCACAGATACGCAGTATTTT. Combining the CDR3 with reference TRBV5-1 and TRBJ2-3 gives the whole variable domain KAGVTQTPRYLIKTRGQQVTLSCSPISGHRSVSWYQQTPGQGLQFLFEYFSETQRNKGNFPGRFSGRQFSNSRSEMNVSTLELGDSALYLCASSLAGSTDTQYFGPGTRLTVL.

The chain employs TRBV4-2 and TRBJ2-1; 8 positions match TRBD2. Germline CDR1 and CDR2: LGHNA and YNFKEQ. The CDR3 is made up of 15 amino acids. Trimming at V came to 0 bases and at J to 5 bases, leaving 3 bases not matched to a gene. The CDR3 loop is CASSQDTSGHNEQFF. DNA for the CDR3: TGTGCCAGCAGCCAAGATACTAGCGGCCACAATGAGCAGTTCTTC.

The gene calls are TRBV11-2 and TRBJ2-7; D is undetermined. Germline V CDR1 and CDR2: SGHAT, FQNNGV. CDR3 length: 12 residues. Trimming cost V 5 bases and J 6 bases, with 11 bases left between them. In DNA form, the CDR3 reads TGTGCCAGCAGCGCCGGGTCCACCGAGCAGTACTTC. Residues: CASSAGSTEQYF.

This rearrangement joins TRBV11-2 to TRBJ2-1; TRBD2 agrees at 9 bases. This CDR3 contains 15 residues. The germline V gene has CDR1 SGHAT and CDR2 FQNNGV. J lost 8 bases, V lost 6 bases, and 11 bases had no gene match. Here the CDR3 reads CASSGPGLAKDEQFF. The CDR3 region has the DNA TGTGCCAGCAGTGGACCGGGACTAGCCAAAGATGAGCAGTTCTTC.

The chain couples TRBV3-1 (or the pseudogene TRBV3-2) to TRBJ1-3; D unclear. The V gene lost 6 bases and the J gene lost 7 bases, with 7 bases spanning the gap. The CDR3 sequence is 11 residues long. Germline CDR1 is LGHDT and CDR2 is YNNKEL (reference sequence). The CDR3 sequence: CASSHRNTIYF. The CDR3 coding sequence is TGTGCCAGCAGTCATCGGAACACCATATATTTT.

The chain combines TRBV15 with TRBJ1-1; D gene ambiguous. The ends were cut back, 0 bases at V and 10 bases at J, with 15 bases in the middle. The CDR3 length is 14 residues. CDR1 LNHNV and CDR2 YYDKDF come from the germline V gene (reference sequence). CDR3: CATSREVVVRVAFF. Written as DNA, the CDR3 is TGTGCCACCAGCAGAGAAGTCGTGGTGAGAGTAGCTTTCTTT. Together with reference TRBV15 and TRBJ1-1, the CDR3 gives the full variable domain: DAMVIQNPRYQVTQFGKPVTLSCSQTLNHNVMYWYQQKSSQAPKLLFHYYDKDFNNEADTPDNFQSRRPNTSFCFLDIRSPGLGDTAMYLCATSREVVVRVAFFGQGTRLTVV.

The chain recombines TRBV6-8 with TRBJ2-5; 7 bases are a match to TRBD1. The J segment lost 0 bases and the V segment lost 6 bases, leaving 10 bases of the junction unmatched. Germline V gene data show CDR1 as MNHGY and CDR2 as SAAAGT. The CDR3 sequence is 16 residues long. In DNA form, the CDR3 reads TGTGCCAGCAGGGCACGACAGGGTATGAACCAAGAGACCCAGTACTTC. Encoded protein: CASRARQGMNQETQYF.

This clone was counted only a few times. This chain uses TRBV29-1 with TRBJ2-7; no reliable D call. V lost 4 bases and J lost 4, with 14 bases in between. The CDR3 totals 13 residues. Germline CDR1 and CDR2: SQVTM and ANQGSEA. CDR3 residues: CSVAVQPPYEQYF. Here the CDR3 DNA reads TGCAGCGTTGCAGTACAGCCACCGTACGAGCAGTACTTC.

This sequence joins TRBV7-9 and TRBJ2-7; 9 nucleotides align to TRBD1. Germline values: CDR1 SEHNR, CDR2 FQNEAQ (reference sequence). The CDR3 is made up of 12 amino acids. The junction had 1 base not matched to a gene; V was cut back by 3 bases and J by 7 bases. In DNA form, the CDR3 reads TGTGCCAGCAGCTTGACAGGGGGGGAGCAGTACTTC. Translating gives CASSLTGGEQYF.